The 26 T cell receptor beta chains given below trace back to one sample, sequenced in a study of T cells after yellow fever vaccination. MiXCR, run by TCRdb on the 5' RACE reads, gives a single entry per CDR3 protein. There are about 210,000 distinct CDR3 sequences in the sample; 3% to 3.5% occur only once, and around 3.2% lies in the top ten. The sample consisted of CD4+ T cells sorted from PBMCs, taken 10 days after the yellow fever booster vaccination. The receptors stem from a young man who received the YFV17D yellow fever vaccine.

This clonotype was seen at least ten times. This chain links TRBV7-3 with TRBJ2-5; D ambiguous. The germline V gene has CDR1 SGHTA and CDR2 FQGTGA. CDR3 size: 13 residues. V was cut by 1 base and J by 1 base, with 4 bases left in between. The DNA of the CDR3 is TGTGCCAGCAGCTTAAGGTCCCAAGAGACCCAGTACTTC. It translates to CASSLRSQETQYF.

Only a few counts were recorded for this clonotype. The chain recombines TRBV7-2 with TRBJ2-3, with D possibly matching TRBD2 (6 bases). CDR3 length: 14 residues. The V gene lost 5 bases and the J gene lost 8 bases, with 17 bases spanning the gap. Germline values: CDR1 SGHTA, CDR2 FQGNSA. The CDR3 bases are TGTGCCAGCAGCCGTTACTCTAGCGTGAGTACGCAGTATTTT. Protein: CASSRYSSVSTQYF.

The sample holds a few counts of this clonotype. V is TRBV28 and J is TRBJ2-3, with TRBD1 matching 9 bases. The CDR3 is 16 residues long. V shed 7 bases and J 4 bases; nucleotides not matched to a gene: 12. Germline-derived CDR1 and CDR2 are MDHEN and SYDVKM. The CDR3 coding sequence is TGTGCCAGCATCTCACCCGGACAGGGGAGGCCAGATACGCAGTATTTT. Its protein is CASISPGQGRPDTQYF.

This clonotype was seen a few times. The chain combines TRBV7-2 with TRBJ2-5; no clear D gene. The ends were cut back, 3 bases at V and 1 base at J, with 6 bases in the middle. The CDR3 extends over 13 amino acids. The germline V gene encodes CDR1 SGHTA and CDR2 FQGNSA. CDR3 region: CASSLAIQETQYF. For the CDR3, the DNA is TGTGCCAGCAGCTTGGCGATCCAAGAGACCCAGTACTTC.

Many counts were recorded for this clonotype. The chain is built from TRBV7-2 and TRBJ1-1; D is unresolved. Trimming removed 1 base at V and 2 bases at J, with 8 bases between. This CDR3 comprises 14 residues. Per the germline V gene, CDR1 is SGHTA and CDR2 is FQGNSA. The CDR3 region has the DNA TGTGCCAGCAGCTTAGGAGTATCTAACACTGAAGCTTTCTTT. Encoded protein: CASSLGVSNTEAFF.

The rearrangement links TRBV9 to TRBJ2-3; D not certain. The CDR3 contains 12 residues. Germline V gene sequence: CDR1 SGDLS, CDR2 YYNGEE. Between the trimmed V and J ends, which lost 0 bases and 5 bases, there was a span of 4 bases. The CDR3 bases are TGTGCCAGCAGCGTAGCGGTAGATACGCAGTATTTT. This sequence encodes CASSVAVDTQYF.

Ten or more counts support this clonotype. V gene TRBV5-4 combines with J gene TRBJ2-7; perhaps TRBD2 as D (6 bases). V was cut by 5 bases and J by 2 bases, with 17 bases left in between. Per germline, CDR1 SGHNT and CDR2 YYREEE (reference sequence). There are 15 residues in the CDR3. The CDR3 DNA reads as TGTGCCAGCAGTGACGGGGGTTGGAGGCCCTACGAGCAGTACTTC. Amino acid sequence: CASSDGGWRPYEQYF.

This clonotype was seen ten or more times. V gene TRBV27 combines with J gene TRBJ2-5; D gene uncertain. The V end lost 2 bases, the J end lost 10 bases, and 17 bases lay between the germline ends. CDR3 length: 14 residues. The germline gives CDR1 MNHEY, CDR2 SMNVEV (reference sequence). Here the CDR3 reads CASSLSRLTGHQYF. The CDR3 nucleotides are TGTGCCAGCAGTTTAAGTCGACTCACCGGGCACCAGTACTTC.

This clonotype was seen many times. The genes are TRBV6-1 and TRBJ2-3; no reliable D call. The CDR3 runs to 14 residues. CDR1 and CDR2 (germline): MNHNS, SASEGT. Trimming removed 7 bases from V and 0 bases from J, with 11 bases in between. DNA of the CDR3: TGTGCCAGCAAGAACCCGTCAAGCACAGATACGCAGTATTTT. Its translation is CASKNPSSTDTQYF.

In this sample, this clonotype turned up a few times. The chain joins TRBV20-1 to TRBJ1-2, with 9 bases identical to TRBD1. Trimming took 1 base from V and 6 from J; bases not matched to a gene: 3. This CDR3 spans 13 amino acids. The germline CDR1 and CDR2 sequences are DFQATT and SNEGSKA (reference sequence). In DNA form, the CDR3 reads TGCAGTGCTAGAGGGGGACAGGGCGATGGCTACACCTTC. Amino acid sequence: CSARGGQGDGYTF.

This clonotype has at least ten counts. The chain has TRBV5-1 and TRBJ2-3; D is uncertain. Germline V lookup: CDR1 SGHRS, CDR2 YFSETQ. V dropped 3 bases and J dropped 8 bases, with 13 bases sitting between them. The CDR3 is 13 amino acids. The CDR3, as DNA: TGCGCCAGCAGCTCCCAACTCAGACGTACGCAGTATTTT. Translated, it gives CASSSQLRRTQYF.

In its sample, this clonotype was seen many times. J is TRBJ2-3 and V is TRBV9; tentative D call: TRBD2 (6 bases). This CDR3 region has 15 residues. Germline values: CDR1 SGDLS, CDR2 YYNGEE. Trimming shortened V by 3 bases and J by 7 bases, and 18 bases separated the two germline ends. The CDR3 bases are TGTGCCAGCAGCGAGGGCGGGGATACTGGATATACGCAGTATTTT. Its translation: CASSEGGDTGYTQYF.

V usage is TRBV18 and J usage is TRBJ1-1; D ambiguous. This CDR3 is built from 14 residues. Trimming left V 6 bases short and J 6 bases short, with 17 bases between. Germline CDR1 KGHSH, CDR2 LQKENI. CDR3 in amino acids: CASSPGGSDAEAFF. CDR3 DNA: TGTGCCAGCTCCCCTGGAGGGTCCGACGCTGAAGCTTTCTTT.

The rearrangement uses TRBV14 and TRBJ1-1; no clear D gene. Germline V lookup: CDR1 SGHDN, CDR2 FVKESK. The CDR3 spans 15 residues. V lost 0 bases and J lost 4, with 12 bases in between. The CDR3 loop reads CASSQDSVAITEAFF. CDR3 bases: TGTGCCAGCAGCCAAGATTCGGTCGCAATCACTGAAGCTTTCTTT.

This clonotype was counted many times. V gene TRBV9 combines with J gene TRBJ1-5; D is undetermined. This CDR3 has 12 amino acids. V lost 1 base, J lost 7 bases, and 6 bases lay in between. Germline CDR1 reads SGDLS; CDR2 reads YYNGEE. The CDR3 loop reads CASSVNDQPQHF. CDR3 in DNA: TGTGCCAGCAGCGTAAATGACCAGCCCCAGCATTTT.

This chain links TRBV4-2 with TRBJ1-2; D perhaps matches TRBD1 (6 bases). Trimming cost V 5 bases and J 2 bases, with 12 bases left between them. Per germline, CDR1 LGHNA and CDR2 YNFKEQ. The CDR3 is 14 amino acids. For the CDR3, the DNA is TGTGCCAGCAGCGCACCACAGGGAAACTATGGCTACACCTTC. It encodes CASSAPQGNYGYTF.

The gene calls are TRBV12-3 or TRBV12-4 and TRBJ1-2; D is ambiguous. Trimming shortened V by 6 bases and J by 4 bases, and 15 bases separated the two germline ends. The CDR3 runs to 14 residues. Written as DNA, the CDR3 is TGTGCCAGCAGCCCGTGGAGGAGTCCCTATGGCTACACCTTC. This codes for CASSPWRSPYGYTF.

The sample holds a few counts of this clonotype. V gene TRBV3-1 combines with J gene TRBJ2-1, with 8 bases that match TRBD2. CDR1 and CDR2 (germline): LGHDT, YNNKEL (reference sequence). The trim removed 5 bases at V and 7 bases at J, leaving 16 bases unmatched. The CDR3 runs to 17 residues. CDR3 loop: CASSGGHFGGGSNEQFF. CDR3 nucleotides: TGTGCCAGCAGCGGAGGACACTTCGGGGGGGGTTCGAATGAGCAGTTCTTC.

This clonotype was observed at least ten times. This rearrangement joins TRBV7-2 to TRBJ2-3, with TRBD1 matching 10 bases. The germline V gene has CDR1 SGHTA and CDR2 FQGNSA. CDR3 length: 17 amino acids. The V segment lost 6 bases and the J segment 3 bases; nucleotides outside the gene matches: 12. The CDR3 loop reads CASSFPTQGQGTDTQYF. The CDR3 DNA sequence: TGTGCCAGCAGTTTTCCAACCCAGGGACAGGGGACAGATACGCAGTATTTT.

This clonotype was recorded at least ten times. The chain recombines TRBV18 with TRBJ1-1; D is unresolved. The CDR3 runs to 14 residues. CDR1 is KGHSH and CDR2 is LQKENI in the germline V gene. The germline V and J ends were trimmed by 6 bases and 5 bases, with 16 bases remaining between them. The CDR3 DNA is TGTGCCAGCTCTTCATCACTGGAGGGAACTGAAGCTTTCTTT. Protein product: CASSSSLEGTEAFF.

The chain employs TRBV5-6 and TRBJ2-7; 7 positions match TRBD1. Trimming at V came to 6 bases and at J to 7 bases, leaving 4 bases not matched to a gene. The CDR3 covers 11 residues. CDR1 SGHDT and CDR2 YYEEEE come from the germline V gene. The CDR3 protein is CASTAGGEQYF. Here the CDR3 DNA reads TGTGCCAGCACGGCAGGGGGAGAGCAGTACTTC. Looking up the rest from reference TRBV5-6 and TRBJ2-7 gives the full variable domain: DAGVTQSPTHLIKTRGQQVTLRCSPKSGHDTVSWYQQALGQGPQFIFQYYEEEERQRGNFPDRFSGHQFPNYSSELNVNALLLGDSALYLCASTAGGEQYFGPGTRLTVT.

This clonotype was counted at least ten times. The chain is built from TRBV6-5 and TRBJ1-2, with TRBD1 identical over 7 bases. The CDR3 runs 12 residues. Trimming took 10 bases from V and 4 from J; bases not matched to a gene: 6. Looked up from germline, CDR1 is MNHEY and CDR2 is SVGAGI. CDR3 DNA sequence: TGTGCCACCGGGACAGCCTTCTATGGCTACACCTTC. This sequence encodes CATGTAFYGYTF.

This clonotype occurred a few times. V usage is TRBV6-5 and J usage is TRBJ1-4, with TRBD1 identical over 7 bases. CDR3 length: 15 amino acids. Germline V gene sequence: CDR1 MNHEY, CDR2 SVGAGI. Unmatched junction bases numbered 8, after V lost 6 bases and J lost 4 bases. DNA of the CDR3: TGTGCCAGCAGGGCCGGGACAGCGTATAATGAAAAACTGTTTTTT. It specifies CASRAGTAYNEKLFF.

This clonotype was counted many times. This sequence joins TRBV7-2 and TRBJ1-4, with a tentative D call TRBD1 (5 bases). CDR3 length: 16 amino acids. V lost 8 bases and J lost 0, with 16 bases in between. CDR1 SGHTA and CDR2 FQGNSA come from the germline V gene. CDR3 region: CASSFVLQATNEKLFF. In nucleotides, the CDR3 is TGTGCCAGCTCGTTTGTTTTACAGGCAACTAATGAAAAACTGTTTTTT.

This clonotype has just a few counts. This chain connects TRBV5-6 to TRBJ1-5; 7 nucleotides match TRBD1. From germline, CDR1 is SGHDT and CDR2 YYEEEE. CDR3 length equals 14 residues. V was clipped by 4 bases and J by 5 bases; unmatched bases: 6. The CDR3 DNA is TGTGCCAGCAGCGCACAGGGGTTGGATCAGCCCCAGCATTTT. Translation: CASSAQGLDQPQHF.

This rearrangement joins TRBV5-1 to TRBJ1-3; no clear D gene. CDR3 length: 16 amino acids. V lost 1 base, J lost 0 bases, and 11 bases lay in between. Germline V lookup: CDR1 SGHRS, CDR2 YFSETQ. The CDR3 DNA reads TGCGCCAGCAGCTTGAGCGGACGGTTCTCTGGAAACACCATATATTTT. It yields the protein CASSLSGRFSGNTIYF.